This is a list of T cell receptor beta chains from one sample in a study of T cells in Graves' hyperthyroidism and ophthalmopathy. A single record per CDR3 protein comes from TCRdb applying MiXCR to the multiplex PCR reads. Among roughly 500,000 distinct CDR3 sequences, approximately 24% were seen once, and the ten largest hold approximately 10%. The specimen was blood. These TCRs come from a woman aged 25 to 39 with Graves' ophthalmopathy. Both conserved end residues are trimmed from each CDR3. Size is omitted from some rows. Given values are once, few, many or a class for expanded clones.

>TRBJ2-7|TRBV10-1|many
ASSDSDYEQY
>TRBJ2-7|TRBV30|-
AWSTGFGEQY
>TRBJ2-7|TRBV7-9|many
ASSSSSGRAYEQY
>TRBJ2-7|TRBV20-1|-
SARVGLAGQSYEQY
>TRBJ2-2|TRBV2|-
ASIGLAGGPGELF
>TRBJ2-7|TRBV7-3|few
ASSLVAGGPRNEQY
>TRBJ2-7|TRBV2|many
ASSEGRGSYEQY
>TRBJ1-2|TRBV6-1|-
ASSELGTGFSYT
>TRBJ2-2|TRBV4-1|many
ASSPTSDVNTGELF
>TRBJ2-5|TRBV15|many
ATSPQGGGQETQY
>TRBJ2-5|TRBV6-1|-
ASSLKTGWGETQY
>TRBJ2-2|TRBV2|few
ASTPGGTGELF
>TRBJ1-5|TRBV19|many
ASSLEGGGSQPQH
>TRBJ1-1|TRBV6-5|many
ASSRRRVEAF
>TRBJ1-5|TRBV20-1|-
SARELGDQPQH
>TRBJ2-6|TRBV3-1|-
ASSQDLSGANVLT
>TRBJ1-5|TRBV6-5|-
ASSYSSGTELPQH
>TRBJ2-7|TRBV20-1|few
SASLAGAFSYEQY
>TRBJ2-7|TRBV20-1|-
SASRPPQGYEQY
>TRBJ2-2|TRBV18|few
ASSPPGERETGELF
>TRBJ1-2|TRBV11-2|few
ASSLSSVRGYT
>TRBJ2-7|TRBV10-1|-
ASSDPAGSIYEQY
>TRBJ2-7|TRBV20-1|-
SASGTGEQY
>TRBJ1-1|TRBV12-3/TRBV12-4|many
ASSLQEGGTEAF
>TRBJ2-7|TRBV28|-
ASSLWAMGGHEQY
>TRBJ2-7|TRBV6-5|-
ASSYTGTGLYEQY
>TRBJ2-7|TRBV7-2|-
ASSIRDPIYEQY
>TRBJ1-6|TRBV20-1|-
SAPKTGGNSPLH
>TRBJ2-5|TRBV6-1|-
AIKDRHQETQY
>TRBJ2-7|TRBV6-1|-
ASRGRRDPYEQY
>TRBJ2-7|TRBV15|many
ATSRDPTPIYEQY
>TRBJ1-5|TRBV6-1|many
ASSQGQGRQPQH
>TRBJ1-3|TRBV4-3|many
ASSQDRAAYGGRENENTIY
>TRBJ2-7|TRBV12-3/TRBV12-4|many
ASSLGGTTYEQY
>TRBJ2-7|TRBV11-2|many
ASSLDPPGGVDEQY
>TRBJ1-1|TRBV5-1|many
ASSLDGEENTEAF
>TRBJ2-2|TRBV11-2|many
ASNPVGQGTTGELF
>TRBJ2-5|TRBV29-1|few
SVEDPAVPGETQY
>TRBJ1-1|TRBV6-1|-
ASRRGGFSEAF
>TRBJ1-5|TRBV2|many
ASSEVAQPQH
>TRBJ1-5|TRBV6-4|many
ASSERSGGWSNQPQH
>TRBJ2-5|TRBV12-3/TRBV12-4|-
ASSPNRGGETQY
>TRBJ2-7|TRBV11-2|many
ASSLGASEQY
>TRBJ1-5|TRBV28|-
ASRLTGQPQH
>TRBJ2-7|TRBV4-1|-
ASSQPGDRYEQY
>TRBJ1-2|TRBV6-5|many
ASSPSAGLLGGYT
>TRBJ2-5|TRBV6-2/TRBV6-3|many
ASSYSIESVINEETQY
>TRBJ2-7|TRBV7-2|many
ASSSNSGEQY
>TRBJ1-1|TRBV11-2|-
ASSLVAVMNTEAF
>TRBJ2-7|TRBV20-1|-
SARTGTSFSYEQY
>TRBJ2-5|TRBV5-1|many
ASSATFGQGETQY
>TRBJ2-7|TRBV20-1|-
SAREQGWACEQY